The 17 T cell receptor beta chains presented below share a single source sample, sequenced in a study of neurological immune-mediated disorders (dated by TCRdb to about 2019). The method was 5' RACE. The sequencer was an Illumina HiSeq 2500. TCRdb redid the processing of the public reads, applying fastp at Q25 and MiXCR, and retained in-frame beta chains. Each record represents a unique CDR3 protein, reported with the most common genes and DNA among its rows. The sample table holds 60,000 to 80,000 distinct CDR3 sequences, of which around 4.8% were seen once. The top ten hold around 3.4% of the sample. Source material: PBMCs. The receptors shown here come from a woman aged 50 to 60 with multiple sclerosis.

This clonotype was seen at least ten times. The CDR3 region is CASSFYRGKDTEAFF. CDR3 nucleotide sequence: TGTGCCAGCAGTTTTTACAGGGGAAAGGACACTGAAGCTTTCTTT. The chain uses TRBV5-5 and TRBJ1-1; 7 bases fit TRBD1. Germline lookup yields CDR1 SGHKS and CDR2 YYEKEE (reference sequence). V lost 5 bases to trimming and J lost 3 bases; unmatched junction nucleotides: 10. The CDR3 extends over 15 amino acids.

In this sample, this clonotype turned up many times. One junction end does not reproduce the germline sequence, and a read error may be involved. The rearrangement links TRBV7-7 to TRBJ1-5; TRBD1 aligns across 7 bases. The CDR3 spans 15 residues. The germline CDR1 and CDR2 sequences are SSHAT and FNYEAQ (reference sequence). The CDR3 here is CASSSRQGRDQPQNF. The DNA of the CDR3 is TGTGCTAGCAGCAGTCGACAGGGAAGAGATCAGCCCCAGAATTTT.

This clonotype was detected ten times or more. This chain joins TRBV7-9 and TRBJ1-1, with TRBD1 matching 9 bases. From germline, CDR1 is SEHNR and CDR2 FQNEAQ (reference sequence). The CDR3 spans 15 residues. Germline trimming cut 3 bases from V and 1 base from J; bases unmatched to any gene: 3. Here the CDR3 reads CASSFPDRGNTEAFF. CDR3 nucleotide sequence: TGTGCCAGCAGCTTTCCGGACAGGGGGAACACTGAAGCTTTCTTT.

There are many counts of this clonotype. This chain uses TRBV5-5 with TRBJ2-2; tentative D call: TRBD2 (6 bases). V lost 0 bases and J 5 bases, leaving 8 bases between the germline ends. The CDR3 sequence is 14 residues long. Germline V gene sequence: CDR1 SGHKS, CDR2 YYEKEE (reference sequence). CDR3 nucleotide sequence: TGTGCCAGCAGCTTGGGACTAGGGACCGGGGAGCTGTTTTTT. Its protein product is CASSLGLGTGELFF. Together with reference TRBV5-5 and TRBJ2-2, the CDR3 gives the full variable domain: DAGVTQSPTHLIKTRGQQVTLRCSPISGHKSVSWYQQVLGQGPQFIFQYYEKEERGRGNFPDRFSARQFPNYSSELNVNALLLGDSALYLCASSLGLGTGELFFGEGSRLTVL.

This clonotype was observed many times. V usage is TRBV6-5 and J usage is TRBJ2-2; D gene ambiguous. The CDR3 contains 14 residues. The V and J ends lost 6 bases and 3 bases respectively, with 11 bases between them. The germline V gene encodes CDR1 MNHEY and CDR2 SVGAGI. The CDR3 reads CASSRRIDTGELFF. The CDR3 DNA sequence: TGTGCCAGCAGCCGACGGATAGACACCGGGGAGCTGTTTTTT.

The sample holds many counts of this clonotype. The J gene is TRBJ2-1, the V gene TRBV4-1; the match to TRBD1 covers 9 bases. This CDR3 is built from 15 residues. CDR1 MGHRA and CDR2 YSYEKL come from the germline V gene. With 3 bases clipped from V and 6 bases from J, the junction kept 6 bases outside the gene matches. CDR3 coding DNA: TGCGCCAGCAGCCAGTCCGGGACAGGGCTCAATGAGCAGTTCTTC. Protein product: CASSQSGTGLNEQFF.

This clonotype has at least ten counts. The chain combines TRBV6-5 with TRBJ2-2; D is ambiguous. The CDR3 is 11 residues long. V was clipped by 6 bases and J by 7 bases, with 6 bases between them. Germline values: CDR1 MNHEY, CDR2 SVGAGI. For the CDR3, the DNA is TGTGCCAGCAGAACGGTCGGGGAGCTGTTTTTT. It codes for CASRTVGELFF.

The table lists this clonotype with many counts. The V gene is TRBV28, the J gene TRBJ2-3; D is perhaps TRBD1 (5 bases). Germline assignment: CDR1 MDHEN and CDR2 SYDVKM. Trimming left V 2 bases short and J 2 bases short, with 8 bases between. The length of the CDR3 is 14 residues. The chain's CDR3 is CASSLKGDTDTQYF. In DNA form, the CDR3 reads TGTGCCAGCAGTTTAAAAGGGGACACAGATACGCAGTATTTT. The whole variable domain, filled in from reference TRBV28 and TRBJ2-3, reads DVKVTQSSRYLVKRTGEKVFLECVQDMDHENMFWYRQDPGLGLRLIYFSYDVKMKEKGDIPEGYSVSREKKERFSLILESASTNQTSMYLCASSLKGDTDTQYFGPGTRLTVL.

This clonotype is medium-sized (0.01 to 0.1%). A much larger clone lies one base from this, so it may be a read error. CDR3 sequence reads: CASRSYNEQFF. CDR3 sequence (DNA): TGTGCCAGCAGATCCTACAATGAGCAGTTCTTC. The gene calls are TRBV6-2 or TRBV6-3 and TRBJ2-1; no clear D gene. Trimming removed 6 bases at V and 1 base at J, with 1 base between. The CDR3 consists of 11 residues. CDR1 is MNHEY, CDR2 SVGEGT, per germline.

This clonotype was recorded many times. Written as DNA, the CDR3 is TGTGCCAGCAGTTTCGGACAGGGGGTAGATACGCAGTATTTT. It translates to CASSFGQGVDTQYF. The V and J genes are TRBV12-3 or TRBV12-4 and TRBJ2-3, with 10 bases lining up with TRBD1. Germline trimming cut 3 bases from V and 5 bases from J; bases unmatched to any gene: 2. The CDR3 is 14 residues long.

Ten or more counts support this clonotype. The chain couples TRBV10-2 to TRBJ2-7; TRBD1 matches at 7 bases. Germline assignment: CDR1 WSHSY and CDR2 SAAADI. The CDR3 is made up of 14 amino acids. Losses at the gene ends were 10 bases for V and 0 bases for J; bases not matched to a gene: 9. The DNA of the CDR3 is TGCGCCACCAGATCACAGGGGCTCTCCTACGAGCAGTACGTC. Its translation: CATRSQGLSYEQYV.

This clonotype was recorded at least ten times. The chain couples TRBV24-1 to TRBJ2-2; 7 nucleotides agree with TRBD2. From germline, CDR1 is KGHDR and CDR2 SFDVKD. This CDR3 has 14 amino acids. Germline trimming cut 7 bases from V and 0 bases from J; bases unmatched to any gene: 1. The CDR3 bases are TGTGCCACCAGGGGACTAACGAACACCGGGGAGCTGTTTTTT. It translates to CATRGLTNTGELFF.

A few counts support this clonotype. Here the CDR3 DNA reads TGTGCCAGCAGCTTAGGATCCGGGACAGATACGCAGTATTTT. It codes for CASSLGSGTDTQYF. V usage is TRBV7-6 and J usage is TRBJ2-3; the D is unclear. Germline loops: CDR1 SGHVS, CDR2 FNYEAQ. V was shortened by 1 base and J by 3 bases, with 8 bases between the two germline ends. This CDR3 has 14 amino acids.

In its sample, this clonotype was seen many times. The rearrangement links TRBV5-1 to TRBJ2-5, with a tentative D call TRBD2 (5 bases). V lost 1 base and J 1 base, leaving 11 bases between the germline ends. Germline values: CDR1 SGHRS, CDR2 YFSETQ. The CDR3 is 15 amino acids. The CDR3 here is CASSLRGGLQETQYF. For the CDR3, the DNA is TGCGCCAGCAGCTTGAGAGGAGGCCTCCAAGAGACCCAGTACTTC.

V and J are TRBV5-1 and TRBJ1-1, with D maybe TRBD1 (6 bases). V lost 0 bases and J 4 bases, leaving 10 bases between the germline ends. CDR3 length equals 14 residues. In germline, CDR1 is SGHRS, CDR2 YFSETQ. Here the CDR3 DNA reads TGCGCCAGCAGCTTGGCTTTAGGGGGCACTGAAGCTTTCTTT. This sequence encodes CASSLALGGTEAFF.

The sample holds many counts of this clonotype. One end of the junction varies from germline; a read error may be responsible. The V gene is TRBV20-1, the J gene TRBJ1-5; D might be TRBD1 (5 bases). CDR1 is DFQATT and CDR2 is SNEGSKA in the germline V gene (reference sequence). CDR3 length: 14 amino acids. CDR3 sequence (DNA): TGCAGTGCTGGAAGGGGAGCCAGCAATCAGCCCCAGAATTTT. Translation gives CSAGRGASNQPQNF.

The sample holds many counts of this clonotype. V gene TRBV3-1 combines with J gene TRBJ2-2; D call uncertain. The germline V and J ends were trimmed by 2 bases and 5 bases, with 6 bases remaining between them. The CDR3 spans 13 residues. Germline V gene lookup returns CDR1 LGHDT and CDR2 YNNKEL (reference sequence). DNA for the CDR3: TGTGCCAGCAGCCAATTATATACCGGGGAGCTGTTTTTT. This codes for CASSQLYTGELFF.